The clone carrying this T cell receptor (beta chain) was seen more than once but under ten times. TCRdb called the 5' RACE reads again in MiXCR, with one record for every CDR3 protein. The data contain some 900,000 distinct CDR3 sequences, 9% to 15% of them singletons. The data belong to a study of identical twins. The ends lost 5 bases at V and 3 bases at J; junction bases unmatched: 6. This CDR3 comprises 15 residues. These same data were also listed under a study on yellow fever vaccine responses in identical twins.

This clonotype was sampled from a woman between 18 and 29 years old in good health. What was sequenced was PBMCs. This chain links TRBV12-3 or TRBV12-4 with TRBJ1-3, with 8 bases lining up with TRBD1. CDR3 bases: TGTGCCAGCAGTCAGGACAGGGTCCTTGGAAACACCATATATTTT. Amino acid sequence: CASSQDRVLGNTIYF.